The sequence of this T cell receptor beta chain was determined in a study of CD8 T cells in Susac syndrome. Random-hexamer reverse transcription was applied to about 0.5 to 1 ug RNA. Amplification of TCR beta CDR3 by immunoSEQ multiplex PCR spanned 54 Vbeta and 13 Jbeta. TCRdb analysed the immunoSEQ multiplex PCR reads with MiXCR anew, one entry per CDR3 protein. This sample has 120,000 or so distinct CDR3 sequences, with approximately 94% found just once. The length of the CDR3 is 14 residues. The J segment lost 6 bases and the V segment lost 10 bases, leaving 15 bases of the junction unmatched. Per the germline V gene, CDR1 is MNHNY and CDR2 is SVGAGI (reference sequence). The multiple sclerosis controls comprised treatment-naive patients whose relapsing-remitting disease was stable or active. TEMRA cells were FACS-enriched, with CD8+ and CD4+ T cells isolated negatively.

This clonotype was sampled from a human donor with multiple sclerosis. Sequencing was performed on CD4+ T cells from PBMCs. The J gene is TRBJ2-7, the V gene TRBV6-6, with 7 bases lining up with TRBD1. CDR3 DNA: TGTGCCACCGACCTAGGGGTGGCAGGGGGCGAGCAGTACTTC. Protein: CATDLGVAGGEQYF.